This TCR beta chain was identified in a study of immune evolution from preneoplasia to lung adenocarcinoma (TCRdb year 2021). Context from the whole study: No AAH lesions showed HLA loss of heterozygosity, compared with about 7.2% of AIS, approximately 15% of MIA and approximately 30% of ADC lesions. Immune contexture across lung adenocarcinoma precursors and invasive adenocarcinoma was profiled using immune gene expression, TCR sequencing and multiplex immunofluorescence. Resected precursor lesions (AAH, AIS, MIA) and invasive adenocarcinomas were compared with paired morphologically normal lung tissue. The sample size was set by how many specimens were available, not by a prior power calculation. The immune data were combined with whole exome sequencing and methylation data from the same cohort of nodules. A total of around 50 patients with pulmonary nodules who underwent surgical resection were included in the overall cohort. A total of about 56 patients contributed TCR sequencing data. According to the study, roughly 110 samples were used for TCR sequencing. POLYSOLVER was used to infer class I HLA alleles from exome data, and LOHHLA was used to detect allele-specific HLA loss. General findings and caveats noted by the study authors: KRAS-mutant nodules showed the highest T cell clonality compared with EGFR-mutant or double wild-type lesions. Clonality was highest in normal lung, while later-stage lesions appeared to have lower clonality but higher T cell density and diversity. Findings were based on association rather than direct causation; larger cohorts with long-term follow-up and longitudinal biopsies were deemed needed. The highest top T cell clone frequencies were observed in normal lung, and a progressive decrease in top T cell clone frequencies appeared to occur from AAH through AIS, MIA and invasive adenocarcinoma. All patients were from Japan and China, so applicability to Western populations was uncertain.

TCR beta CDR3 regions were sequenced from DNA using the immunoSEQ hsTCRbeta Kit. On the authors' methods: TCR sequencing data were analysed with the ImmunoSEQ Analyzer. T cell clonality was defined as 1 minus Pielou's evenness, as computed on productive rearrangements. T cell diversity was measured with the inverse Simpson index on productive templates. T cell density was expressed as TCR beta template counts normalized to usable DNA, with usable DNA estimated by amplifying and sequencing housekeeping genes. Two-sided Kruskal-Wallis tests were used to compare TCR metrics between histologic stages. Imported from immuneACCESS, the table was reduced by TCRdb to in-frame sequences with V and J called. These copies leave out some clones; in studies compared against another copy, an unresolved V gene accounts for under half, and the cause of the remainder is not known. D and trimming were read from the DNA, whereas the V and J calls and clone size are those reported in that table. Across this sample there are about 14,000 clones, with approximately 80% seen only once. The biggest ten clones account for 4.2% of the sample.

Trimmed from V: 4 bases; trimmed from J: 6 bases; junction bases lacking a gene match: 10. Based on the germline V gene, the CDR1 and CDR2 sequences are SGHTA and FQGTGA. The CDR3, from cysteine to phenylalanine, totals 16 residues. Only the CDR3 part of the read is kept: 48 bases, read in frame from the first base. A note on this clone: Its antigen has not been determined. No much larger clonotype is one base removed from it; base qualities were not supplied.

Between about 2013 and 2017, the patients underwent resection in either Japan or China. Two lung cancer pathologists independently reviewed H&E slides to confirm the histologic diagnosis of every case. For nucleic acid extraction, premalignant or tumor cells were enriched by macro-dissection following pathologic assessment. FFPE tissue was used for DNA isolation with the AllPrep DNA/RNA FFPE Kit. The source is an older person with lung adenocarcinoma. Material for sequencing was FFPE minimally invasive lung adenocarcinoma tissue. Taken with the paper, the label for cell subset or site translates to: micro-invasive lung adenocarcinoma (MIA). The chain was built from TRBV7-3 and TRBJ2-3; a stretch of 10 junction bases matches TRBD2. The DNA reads TGTGCCAGCAGCTCCACGAGCGGGGGGGCTTGGGATACGCAGTATTTT. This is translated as CASSSTSGGAWDTQYF. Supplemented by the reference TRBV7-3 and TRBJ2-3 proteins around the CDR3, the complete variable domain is GAGVSQTPSNKVTEKGKYVELRCDPISGHTALYWYRQSLGQGPEFLIYFQGTGAADDSGLPNDRFFAVRPEGSVSTLKIQRTERGDSAVYLCASSSTSGGAWDTQYFGPGTRLTVL.